This TCR beta chain originates from a study of T cell repertoires in cytomegalovirus infection. Study-level findings and limits: Predominance within the ex vivo response was attributable to HLA-C-restricted CMV-specific TCR beta clonotypes.

Of note for this clonotype: As yet, its antigen is unknown.

One entry per CDR3 protein, called by TCRdb with MiXCR from the reads. Of about 400,000 distinct CDR3 sequences in the sample, over 15% were seen once. The sequence derives from a human donor in good health (CMV status not recorded). Some clones in this sample may be carry-over from other donors' samples. Sequencing used PBMCs.

The CDR3 loop reads CASSGRQHQPQHF. CDR3 nucleotides: TGTGCCAGCAGCGGACGACAGCATCAGCCCCAGCATTTT. V usage is TRBV2 and J usage is TRBJ1-5, with D possibly TRBD1 on 5 matching bases. The germline CDR1 and CDR2 sequences are SNHLY and FYNNEI. The CDR3 spans 13 residues. Trimming removed 6 bases from V and 5 bases from J, with 11 bases in between.